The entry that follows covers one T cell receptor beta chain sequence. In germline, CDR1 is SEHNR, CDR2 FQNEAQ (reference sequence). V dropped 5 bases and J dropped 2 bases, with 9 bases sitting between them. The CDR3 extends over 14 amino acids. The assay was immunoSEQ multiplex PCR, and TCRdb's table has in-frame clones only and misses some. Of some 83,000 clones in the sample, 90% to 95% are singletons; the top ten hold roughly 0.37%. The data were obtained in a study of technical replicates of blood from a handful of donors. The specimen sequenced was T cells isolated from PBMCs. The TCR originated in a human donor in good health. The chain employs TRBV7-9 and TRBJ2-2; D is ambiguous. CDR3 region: CASSPPLNTGELFF. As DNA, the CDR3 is TGTGCCAGCAGCCCCCCCCTAAACACCGGGGAGCTGTTTTTT.